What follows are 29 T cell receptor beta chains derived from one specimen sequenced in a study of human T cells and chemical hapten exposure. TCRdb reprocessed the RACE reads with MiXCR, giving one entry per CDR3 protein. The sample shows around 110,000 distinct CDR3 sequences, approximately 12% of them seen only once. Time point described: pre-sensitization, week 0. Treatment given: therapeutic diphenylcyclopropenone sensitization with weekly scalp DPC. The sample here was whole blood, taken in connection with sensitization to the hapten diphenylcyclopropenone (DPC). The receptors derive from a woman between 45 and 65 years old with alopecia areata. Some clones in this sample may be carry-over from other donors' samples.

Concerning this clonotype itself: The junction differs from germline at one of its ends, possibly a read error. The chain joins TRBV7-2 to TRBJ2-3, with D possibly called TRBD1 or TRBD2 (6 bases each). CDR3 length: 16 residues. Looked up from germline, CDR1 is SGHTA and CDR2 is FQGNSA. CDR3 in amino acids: CASGLVFRGPGDTQYF. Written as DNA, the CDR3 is TGTGCCAGCGGCTTAGTGTTTCGGGGGCCCGGAGATACGCAGTATTTT.

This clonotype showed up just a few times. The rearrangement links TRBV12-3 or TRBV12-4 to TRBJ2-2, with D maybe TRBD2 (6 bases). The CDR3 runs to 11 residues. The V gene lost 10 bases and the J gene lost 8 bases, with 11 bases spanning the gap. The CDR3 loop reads CANLAGGELFF. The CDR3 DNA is TGTGCCAATCTCGCGGGAGGGGAGCTGTTTTTT.

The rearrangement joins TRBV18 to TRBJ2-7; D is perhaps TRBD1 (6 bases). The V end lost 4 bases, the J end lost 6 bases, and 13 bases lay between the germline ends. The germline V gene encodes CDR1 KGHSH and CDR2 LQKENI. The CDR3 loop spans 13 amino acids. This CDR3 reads CASSREGEREQYF. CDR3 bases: TGTGCCAGCTCACGTGAGGGGGAGCGCGAGCAGTACTTC.

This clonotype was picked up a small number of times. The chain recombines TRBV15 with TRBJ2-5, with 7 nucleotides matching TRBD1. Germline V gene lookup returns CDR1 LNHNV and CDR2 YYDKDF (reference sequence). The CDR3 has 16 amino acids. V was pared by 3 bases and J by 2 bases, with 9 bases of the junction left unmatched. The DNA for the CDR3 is TGTGCCACCAGCAGCGACCACCTCAGGGGGCAAGAGACCCAGTACTTC. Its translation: CATSSDHLRGQETQYF.

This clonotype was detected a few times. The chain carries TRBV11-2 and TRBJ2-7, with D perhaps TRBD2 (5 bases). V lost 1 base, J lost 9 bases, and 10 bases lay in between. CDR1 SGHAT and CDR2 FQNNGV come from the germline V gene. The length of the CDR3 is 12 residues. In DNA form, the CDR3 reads TGTGCCAGCAGCTTAGGGCTAGCAGTGCAGTACTTC. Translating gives CASSLGLAVQYF.

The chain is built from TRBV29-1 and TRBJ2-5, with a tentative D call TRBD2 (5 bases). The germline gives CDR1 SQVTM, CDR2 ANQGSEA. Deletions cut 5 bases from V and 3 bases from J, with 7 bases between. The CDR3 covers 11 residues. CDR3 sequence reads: CSVQTKETQYF. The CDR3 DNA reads TGCAGCGTTCAGACTAAAGAGACCCAGTACTTC.

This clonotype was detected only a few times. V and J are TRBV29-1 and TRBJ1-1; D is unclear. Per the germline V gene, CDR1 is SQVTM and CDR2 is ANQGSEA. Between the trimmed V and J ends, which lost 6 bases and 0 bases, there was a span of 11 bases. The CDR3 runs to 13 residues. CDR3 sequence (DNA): TGCAGCGTAGTACGAAACATGAACACTGAAGCTTTCTTT. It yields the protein CSVVRNMNTEAFF. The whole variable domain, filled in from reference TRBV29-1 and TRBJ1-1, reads SAVISQKPSRDICQRGTSLTIQCQVDSQVTMMFWYRQQPGQSLTLIATANQGSEATYESGFVIDKFPISRPNLTFSTLTVSNMSPEDSSIYLCSVVRNMNTEAFFGQGTRLTVV.

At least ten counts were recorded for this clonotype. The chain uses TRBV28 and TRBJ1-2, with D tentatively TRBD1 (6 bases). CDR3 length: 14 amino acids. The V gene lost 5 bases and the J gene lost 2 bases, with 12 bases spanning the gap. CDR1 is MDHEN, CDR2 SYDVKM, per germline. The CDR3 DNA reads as TGTGCCAGCAGTCCATGGGGGCAGAACTATGGCTACACCTTC. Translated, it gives CASSPWGQNYGYTF.

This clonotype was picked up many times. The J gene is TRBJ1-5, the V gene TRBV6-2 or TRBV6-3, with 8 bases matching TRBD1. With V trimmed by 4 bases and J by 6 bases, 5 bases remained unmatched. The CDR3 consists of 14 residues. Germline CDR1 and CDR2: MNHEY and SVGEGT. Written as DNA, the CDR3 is TGTGCCAGCAGTTCTCGACAGGGGAGTCAGCCCCAGCATTTT. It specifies CASSSRQGSQPQHF.

The CDR3 loop reads CASSPPLYSEAFF. CDR3 sequence (DNA): TGTGCCAGCTCACCACCTTTATACAGCGAAGCTTTCTTT. The rearrangement uses TRBV18 and TRBJ1-1; D is uncertain. The CDR3 consists of 13 residues. From germline, CDR1 is KGHSH and CDR2 LQKENI. Trimming stripped 0 bases from V and 8 bases from J, with 10 bases between.

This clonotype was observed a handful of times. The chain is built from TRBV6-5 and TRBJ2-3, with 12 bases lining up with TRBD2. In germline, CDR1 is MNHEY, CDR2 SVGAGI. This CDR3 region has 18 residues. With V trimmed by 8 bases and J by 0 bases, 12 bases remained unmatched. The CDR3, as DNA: TGTGCCAGCTGGGACAGGTGGACTAGCGGGGCTAGCACAGATACGCAGTATTTT. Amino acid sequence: CASWDRWTSGASTDTQYF.

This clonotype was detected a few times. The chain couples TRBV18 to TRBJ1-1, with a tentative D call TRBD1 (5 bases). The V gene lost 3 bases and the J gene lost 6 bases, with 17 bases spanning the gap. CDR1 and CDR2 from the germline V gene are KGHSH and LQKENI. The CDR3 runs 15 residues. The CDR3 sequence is CASSPDTLQGAEAFF. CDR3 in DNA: TGTGCCAGCTCACCGGACACCTTACAAGGGGCTGAAGCTTTCTTT.

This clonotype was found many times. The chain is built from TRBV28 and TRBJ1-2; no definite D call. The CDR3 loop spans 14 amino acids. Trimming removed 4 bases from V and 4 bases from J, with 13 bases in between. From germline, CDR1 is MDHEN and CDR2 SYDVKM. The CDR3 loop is CASSSPNWGYGYTF. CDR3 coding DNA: TGTGCCAGCAGTTCCCCCAATTGGGGCTATGGCTACACCTTC.

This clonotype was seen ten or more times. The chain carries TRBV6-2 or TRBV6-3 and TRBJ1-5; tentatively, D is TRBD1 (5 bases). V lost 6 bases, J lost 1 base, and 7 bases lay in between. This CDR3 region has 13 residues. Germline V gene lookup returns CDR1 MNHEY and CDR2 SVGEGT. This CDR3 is CASSRDSNQPQHF. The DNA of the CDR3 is TGTGCCAGCAGCCGGGACAGCAATCAGCCCCAGCATTTT.

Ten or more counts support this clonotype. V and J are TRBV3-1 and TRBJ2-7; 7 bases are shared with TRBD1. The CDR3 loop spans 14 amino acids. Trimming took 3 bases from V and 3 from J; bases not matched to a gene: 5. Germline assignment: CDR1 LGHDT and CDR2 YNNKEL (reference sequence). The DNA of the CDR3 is TGTGCCAGCAGCCACCGGGACAGAAACTACGAGCAGTACTTC. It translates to CASSHRDRNYEQYF.

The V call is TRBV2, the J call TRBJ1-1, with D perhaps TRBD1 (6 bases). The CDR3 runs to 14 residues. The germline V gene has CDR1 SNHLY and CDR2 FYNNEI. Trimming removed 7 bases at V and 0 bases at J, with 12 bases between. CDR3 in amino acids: CASTKGVLNTEAFF. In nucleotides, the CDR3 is TGTGCCAGCACCAAGGGGGTCTTGAACACTGAAGCTTTCTTT.

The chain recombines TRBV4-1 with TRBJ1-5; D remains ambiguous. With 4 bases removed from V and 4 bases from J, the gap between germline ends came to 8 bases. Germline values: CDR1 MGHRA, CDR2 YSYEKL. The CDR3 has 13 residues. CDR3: CASSPLVNQPQHF. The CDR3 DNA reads TGCGCCAGCAGCCCCCTGGTTAATCAGCCCCAGCATTTT.

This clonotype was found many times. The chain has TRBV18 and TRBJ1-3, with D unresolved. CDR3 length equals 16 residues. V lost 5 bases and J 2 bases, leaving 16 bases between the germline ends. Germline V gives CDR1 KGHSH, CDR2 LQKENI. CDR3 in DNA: TGTGCCAGCTCAACTGTTGAGAAGCCACCTGGAAACACCATATATTTT. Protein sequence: CASSTVEKPPGNTIYF.

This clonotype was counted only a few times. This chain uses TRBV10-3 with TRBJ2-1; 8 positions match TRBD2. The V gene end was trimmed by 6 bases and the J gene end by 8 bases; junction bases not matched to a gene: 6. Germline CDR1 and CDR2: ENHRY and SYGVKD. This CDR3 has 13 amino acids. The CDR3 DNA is TGTGCCATCAGCCCGGGACTAGTATATGAGCAGTTCTTC. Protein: CAISPGLVYEQFF.

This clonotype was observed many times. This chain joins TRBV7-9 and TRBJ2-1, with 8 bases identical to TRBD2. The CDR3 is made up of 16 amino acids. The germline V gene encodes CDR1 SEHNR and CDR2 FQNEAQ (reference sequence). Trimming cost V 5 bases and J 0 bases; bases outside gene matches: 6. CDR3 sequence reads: CASSPESGSSYNEQFF. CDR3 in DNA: TGTGCCAGCAGCCCCGAGAGCGGGAGCTCCTACAATGAGCAGTTCTTC. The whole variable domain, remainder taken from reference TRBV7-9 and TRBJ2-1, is DTGVSQNPRHKITKRGQNVTFRCDPISEHNRLYWYRQTLGQGPEFLTYFQNEAQLEKSRLLSDRFSAERPKGSFSTLEIQRTEQGDSAMYLCASSPESGSSYNEQFFGPGTRLTVL.

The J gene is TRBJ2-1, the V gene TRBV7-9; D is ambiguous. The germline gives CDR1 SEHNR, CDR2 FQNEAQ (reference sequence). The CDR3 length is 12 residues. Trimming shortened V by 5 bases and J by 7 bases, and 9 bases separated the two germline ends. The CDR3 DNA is TGTGCCAGCAGCCTCAGGAGAAATGAGCAGTTCTTC. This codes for CASSLRRNEQFF.

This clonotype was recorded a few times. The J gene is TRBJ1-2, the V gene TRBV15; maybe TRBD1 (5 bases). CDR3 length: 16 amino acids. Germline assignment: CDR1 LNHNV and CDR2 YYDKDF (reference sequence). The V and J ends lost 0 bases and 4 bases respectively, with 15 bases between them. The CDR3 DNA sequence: TGTGCCACCAGCAGAGAAGGGTCCGGCAGGGCCTATGGCTACACCTTC. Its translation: CATSREGSGRAYGYTF.

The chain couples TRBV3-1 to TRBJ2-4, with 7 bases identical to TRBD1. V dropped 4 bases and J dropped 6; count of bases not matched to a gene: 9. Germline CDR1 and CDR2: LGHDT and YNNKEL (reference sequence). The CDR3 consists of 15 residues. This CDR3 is CASSRGDRAANIQYF. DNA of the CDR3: TGTGCCAGCAGCCGCGGAGACAGGGCGGCAAACATTCAGTACTTC.

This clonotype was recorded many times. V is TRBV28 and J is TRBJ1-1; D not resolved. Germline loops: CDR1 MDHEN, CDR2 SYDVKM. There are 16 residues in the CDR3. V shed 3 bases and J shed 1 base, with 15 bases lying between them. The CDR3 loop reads CASSFRLTYKNTEAFF. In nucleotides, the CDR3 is TGTGCCAGCAGTTTCAGACTCACCTACAAGAACACTGAAGCTTTCTTT.

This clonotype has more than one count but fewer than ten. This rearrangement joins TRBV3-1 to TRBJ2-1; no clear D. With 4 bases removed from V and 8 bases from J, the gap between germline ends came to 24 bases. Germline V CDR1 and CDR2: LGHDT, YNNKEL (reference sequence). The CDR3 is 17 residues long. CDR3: CASSPRAITSSTDEQFF. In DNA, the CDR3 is TGTGCCAGCAGCCCCAGAGCGATTACTTCCTCAACTGATGAGCAGTTCTTC.

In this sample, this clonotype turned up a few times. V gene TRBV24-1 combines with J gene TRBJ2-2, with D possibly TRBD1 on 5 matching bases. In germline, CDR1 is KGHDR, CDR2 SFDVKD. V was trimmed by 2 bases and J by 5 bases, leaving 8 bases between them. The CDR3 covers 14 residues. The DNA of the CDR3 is TGTGCCACCAGTGATTATGACAGAACCGGGGAGCTGTTTTTT. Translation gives CATSDYDRTGELFF.

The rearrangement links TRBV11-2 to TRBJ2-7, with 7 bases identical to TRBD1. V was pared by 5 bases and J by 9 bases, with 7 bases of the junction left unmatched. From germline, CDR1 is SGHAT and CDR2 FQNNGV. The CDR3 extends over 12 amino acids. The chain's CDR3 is CASSRDRDRQYF. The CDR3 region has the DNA TGTGCCAGCAGCCGGGACAGAGACAGGCAGTACTTC.

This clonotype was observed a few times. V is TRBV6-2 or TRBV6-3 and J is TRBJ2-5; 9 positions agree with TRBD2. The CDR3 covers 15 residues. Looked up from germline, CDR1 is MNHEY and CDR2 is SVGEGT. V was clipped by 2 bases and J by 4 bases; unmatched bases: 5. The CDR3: CASSYAGGRRETQYF. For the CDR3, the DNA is TGTGCCAGCAGTTACGCGGGGGGGCGAAGAGAGACCCAGTACTTC.

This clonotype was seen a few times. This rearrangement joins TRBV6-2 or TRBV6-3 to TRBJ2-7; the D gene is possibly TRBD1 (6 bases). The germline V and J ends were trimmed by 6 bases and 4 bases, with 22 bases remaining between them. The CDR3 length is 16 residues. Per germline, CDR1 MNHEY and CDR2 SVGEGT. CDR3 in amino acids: CASRSLDRLMEYEQYF. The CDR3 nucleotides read TGTGCCAGCAGATCCCTCGACAGGTTGATGGAGTACGAGCAGTACTTC.